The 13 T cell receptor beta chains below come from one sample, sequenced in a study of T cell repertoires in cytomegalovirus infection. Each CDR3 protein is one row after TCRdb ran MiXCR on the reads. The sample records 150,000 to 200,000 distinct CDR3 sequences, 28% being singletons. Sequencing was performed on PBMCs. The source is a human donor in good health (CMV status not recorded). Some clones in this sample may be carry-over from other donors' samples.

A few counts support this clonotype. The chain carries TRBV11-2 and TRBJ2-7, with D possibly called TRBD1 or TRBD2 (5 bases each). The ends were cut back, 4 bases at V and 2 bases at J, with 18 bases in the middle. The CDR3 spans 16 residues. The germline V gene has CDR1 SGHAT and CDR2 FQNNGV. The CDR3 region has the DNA TGTGCCAGCAGCTCATCCCCCGGGACCCCGACCTACGAGCAGTACTTC. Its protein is CASSSSPGTPTYEQYF. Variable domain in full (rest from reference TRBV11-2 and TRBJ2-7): EAGVAQSPRYKIIEKRQSVAFWCNPISGHATLYWYQQILGQGPKLLIQFQNNGVVDDSQLPKDRFSAERLKGVDSTLKIQPAKLEDSAVYLCASSSSPGTPTYEQYFGPGTRLTVT.

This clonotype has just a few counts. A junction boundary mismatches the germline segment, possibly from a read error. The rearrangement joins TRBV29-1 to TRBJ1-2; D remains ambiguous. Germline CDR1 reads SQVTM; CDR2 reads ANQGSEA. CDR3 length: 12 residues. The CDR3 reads CSVEEGNSGYTF. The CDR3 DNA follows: TGCAGCGTTGAAGAAGGGAACTCTGGCTACACCTTC.

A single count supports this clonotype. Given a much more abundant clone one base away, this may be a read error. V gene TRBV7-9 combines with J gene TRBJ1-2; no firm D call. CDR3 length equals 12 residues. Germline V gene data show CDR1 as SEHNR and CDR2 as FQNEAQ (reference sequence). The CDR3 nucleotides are TGTGCCAGCAGCTTAGATCCCTATGCCTACACCTTC. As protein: CASSLDPYAYTF.

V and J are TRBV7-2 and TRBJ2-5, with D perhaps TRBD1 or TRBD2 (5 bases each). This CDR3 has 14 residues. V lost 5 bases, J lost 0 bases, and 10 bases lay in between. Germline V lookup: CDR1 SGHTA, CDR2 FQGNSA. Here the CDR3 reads CASSPMGDQETQYF. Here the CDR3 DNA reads TGTGCCAGCAGCCCCATGGGGGACCAAGAGACCCAGTACTTC.

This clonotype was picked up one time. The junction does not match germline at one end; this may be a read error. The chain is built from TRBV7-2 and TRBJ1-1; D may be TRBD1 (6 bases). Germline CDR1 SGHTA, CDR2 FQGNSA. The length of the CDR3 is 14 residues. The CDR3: CASRGGGMNIEAFF. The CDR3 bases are TGTGCCAGCAGGGGAGGGGGGATGAACATTGAAGCTTTCTTT.

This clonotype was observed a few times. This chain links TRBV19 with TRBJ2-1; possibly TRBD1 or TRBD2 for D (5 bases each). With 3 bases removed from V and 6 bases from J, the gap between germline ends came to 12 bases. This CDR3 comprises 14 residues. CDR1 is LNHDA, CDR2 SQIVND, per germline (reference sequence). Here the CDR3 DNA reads TGTGCCAGTAGTATGATCGGGGCTACCAATGAGCAGTTCTTC. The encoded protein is CASSMIGATNEQFF.

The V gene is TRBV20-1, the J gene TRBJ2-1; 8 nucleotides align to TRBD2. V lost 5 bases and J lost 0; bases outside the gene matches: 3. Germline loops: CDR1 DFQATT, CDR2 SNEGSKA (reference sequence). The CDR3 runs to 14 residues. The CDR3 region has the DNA TGCAGTGCTCCCCTAGCGGGCTCCTACAATGAGCAGTTCTTC. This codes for CSAPLAGSYNEQFF.

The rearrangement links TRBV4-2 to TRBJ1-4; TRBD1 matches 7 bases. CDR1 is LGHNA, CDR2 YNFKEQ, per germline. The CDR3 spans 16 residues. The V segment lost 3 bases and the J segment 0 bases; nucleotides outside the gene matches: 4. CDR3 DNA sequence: TGTGCCAGCAGCCAGGAGGGACAGTCAACTAATGAAAAACTGTTTTTT. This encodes CASSQEGQSTNEKLFF.

Here the CDR3 DNA reads TGTGCCAGCAGTGAAATAAGGCAGGGCGATGAAAAACTGTTTTTT. It yields the protein CASSEIRQGDEKLFF. The genes are TRBV2 and TRBJ1-4; D is possibly TRBD1 (5 bases). V was shortened by 2 bases and J by 6 bases, with 13 bases between the two germline ends. The CDR3 sequence is 15 residues long. Germline-derived CDR1 and CDR2 are SNHLY and FYNNEI.

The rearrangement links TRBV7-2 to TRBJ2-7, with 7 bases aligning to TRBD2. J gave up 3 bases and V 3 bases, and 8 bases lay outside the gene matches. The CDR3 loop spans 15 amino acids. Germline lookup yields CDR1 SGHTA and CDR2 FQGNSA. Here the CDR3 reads CASSFWAGEYYEQYF. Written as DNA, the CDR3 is TGTGCCAGCAGCTTCTGGGCGGGGGAATACTACGAGCAGTACTTC.

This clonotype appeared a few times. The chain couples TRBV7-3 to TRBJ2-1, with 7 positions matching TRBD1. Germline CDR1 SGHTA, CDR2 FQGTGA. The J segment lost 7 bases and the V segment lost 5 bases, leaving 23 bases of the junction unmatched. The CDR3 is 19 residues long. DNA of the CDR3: TGTGCCAGCAGCGTTGGGACAGCCAACCTCAGGATGCCCCATAATGAGCAGTTCTTC. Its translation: CASSVGTANLRMPHNEQFF. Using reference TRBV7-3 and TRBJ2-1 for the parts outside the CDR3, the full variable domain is GAGVSQTPSNKVTEKGKYVELRCDPISGHTALYWYRQSLGQGPEFLIYFQGTGAADDSGLPNDRFFAVRPEGSVSTLKIQRTERGDSAVYLCASSVGTANLRMPHNEQFFGPGTRLTVL.

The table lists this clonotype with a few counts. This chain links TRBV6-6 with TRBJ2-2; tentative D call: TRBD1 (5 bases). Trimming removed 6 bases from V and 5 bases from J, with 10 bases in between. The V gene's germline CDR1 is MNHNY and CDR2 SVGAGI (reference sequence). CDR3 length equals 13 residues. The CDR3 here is CASRESGTGELFF. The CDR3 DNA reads TGTGCCAGCAGAGAGTCAGGGACCGGGGAGCTGTTTTTT.

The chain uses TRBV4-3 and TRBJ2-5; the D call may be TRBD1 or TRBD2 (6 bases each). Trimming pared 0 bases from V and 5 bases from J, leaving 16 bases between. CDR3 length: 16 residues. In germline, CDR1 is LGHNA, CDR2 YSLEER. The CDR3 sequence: CASSQERSRGLETQYF. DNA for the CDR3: TGCGCCAGCAGCCAAGAAAGATCTCGGGGGCTGGAGACCCAGTACTTC.